What follows are 11 T cell receptor beta chains derived from one specimen sequenced in a study of PD-L1 blockade in urothelial cancer. The time point: pretreatment peripheral blood. The table came from immunoSEQ multiplex PCR; TCRdb's copy has only in-frame clones and leaves some out. The data contain 100,000 to 150,000 clones, approximately 84% of them singletons. The sequences come from PBMCs, collected around atezolizumab (anti-PD-L1) treatment. Receptors were obtained from a man aged 50-59 years with urothelial cancer.

The rearrangement links TRBV29-1 to TRBJ2-7; 11 bases are a match to TRBD1. The CDR3 contains 13 residues. J gave up 5 bases and V 8 bases, and 8 bases lay outside the gene matches. Germline V gene data show CDR1 as SQVTM and CDR2 as ANQGSEA. CDR3 in DNA: TGCAGCATCTGGGACAGGGGGAGGCACGAGCAGTACTTC. Its translation is CSIWDRGRHEQYF.

The gene calls are TRBV28 and TRBJ1-1; 8 nucleotides agree with TRBD1. Germline loops: CDR1 MDHEN, CDR2 SYDVKM. This CDR3 has 14 residues. J was trimmed by 7 bases and V by 8 bases; bases with no gene match: 12. DNA of the CDR3: TGTGCCAGCTCAAGTCCAGGGGGCGAGGATGAAGCTTTCTTT. Translating gives CASSSPGGEDEAFF.

This chain uses TRBV21-1 with TRBJ1-2; the table's TRBD1 call for D was not verified on the DNA. TRBV21-1 is a listed pseudogene. The CDR3 is 16 residues long. DNA of the CDR3: TGTGCCAGCAGCCCCCAAGACAGGCGACACGACTATGGCTACACCTTC. Translating gives CASSPQDRRHDYGYTF.

The V call is TRBV4-1, the J call TRBJ1-3, with D unresolved. The length of the CDR3 is 14 residues. V gave up 4 bases and J gave up 2 bases, with 9 bases separating them. Looked up from germline, CDR1 is MGHRA and CDR2 is YSYEKL. CDR3 protein: CASSLPGAGNTIYF. CDR3 DNA sequence: TGCGCCAGCAGCCTGCCCGGTGCTGGAAACACCATATATTTT.

The V call is TRBV27, the J call TRBJ2-7; 11 bases agree with TRBD2. Germline-derived CDR1 and CDR2 are MNHEY and SMNVEV (reference sequence). This CDR3 has 15 amino acids. Trimming at V came to 7 bases and at J to 3 bases, leaving 8 bases not matched to a gene. Written as DNA, the CDR3 is TGTGCCAGCAAACGGGTAGCGGGGGGGGACTACGAGCAGTACTTC. Translated, it gives CASKRVAGGDYEQYF.

The V call is TRBV7-2, the J call TRBJ2-7; 10 nucleotides align to TRBD1. The CDR3 spans 16 residues. J gave up 3 bases and V 3 bases, and 8 bases lay outside the gene matches. Germline V lookup: CDR1 SGHTA, CDR2 FQGNSA. The CDR3 protein is CASSFQTGTGDYEQYF. DNA for the CDR3: TGTGCCAGCAGCTTTCAAACCGGGACAGGGGACTACGAGCAGTACTTC.

The table lists this clone with a few counts. The V and J genes are TRBV27 and TRBJ1-4; D is unresolved. Deletions cut 4 bases from V and 8 bases from J, with 23 bases between. The germline CDR1 and CDR2 sequences are MNHEY and SMNVEV (reference sequence). The CDR3 is 17 residues long. The CDR3: CASSSLRPVAGREKLFF. Here the CDR3 DNA reads TGTGCCAGCAGTTCTCTCCGACCCGTAGCGGGGAGGGAAAAACTGTTTTTT.

The gene calls are TRBV18 and TRBJ1-3; 10 nucleotides line up with TRBD1. V was clipped by 6 bases and J by 8 bases; unmatched bases: 10. Germline V CDR1 and CDR2: KGHSH, LQKENI. This CDR3 has 15 residues. The CDR3 DNA follows: TGTGCCAGCTCGACCCGGGGACAGGGGCGAGACACCATATATTTT. As protein: CASSTRGQGRDTIYF.

This sequence joins TRBV5-1 and TRBJ1-1; D unclear. This CDR3 has 15 amino acids. The germline V gene encodes CDR1 SGHRS and CDR2 YFSETQ. V was cut by 0 bases and J by 4 bases, with 13 bases left in between. The CDR3 bases are TGCGCCAGCAGCTTGGGGCCCGGAGACCCCACTGAAGCTTTCTTT. Amino acids: CASSLGPGDPTEAFF.

This chain connects TRBV27 to TRBJ2-2; 11 bases align to TRBD2. V lost 0 bases, J lost 5 bases, and 8 bases stayed unmatched. Germline V gene lookup returns CDR1 MNHEY and CDR2 SMNVEV (reference sequence). This CDR3 spans 18 amino acids. Here the CDR3 reads CASSLSRSGRAGTGELFF. The CDR3 DNA reads as TGTGCCAGCAGTTTATCGCGTAGCGGGAGGGCCGGGACCGGGGAGCTGTTTTTT.

This sequence joins TRBV7-2 and TRBJ2-3, with D possibly TRBD2 on 7 matching bases. Trimming stripped 8 bases from V and 3 bases from J, with 12 bases between. The CDR3 runs to 13 residues. Germline lookup yields CDR1 SGHTA and CDR2 FQGNSA. In DNA form, the CDR3 reads TGTGCCAGCGAGGGAGGGGGAACAGATACGCAGTATTTT. It yields the protein CASEGGGTDTQYF. The variable domain in full, with the rest retrieved from reference TRBV7-2 and TRBJ2-3, is GAGVSQSPSNKVTEKGKDVELRCDPISGHTALYWYRQSLGQGLEFLIYFQGNSAPDKSGLPSDRFSAERTGGSVSTLTIQRTQQEDSAVYLCASEGGGTDTQYFGPGTRLTVL.